These 6 T cell receptor beta chains were all obtained from the same sample, sequenced in a study of immune evolution from preneoplasia to lung adenocarcinoma. Libraries were prepared by immunoSEQ multiplex PCR; TCRdb keeps only in-frame clonotypes and omits some of them. The table records 8,000 to 10,000 clones, about four fifths of them present only once. Specimen: FFPE lung adenocarcinoma in situ tissue. All receptors come from a person at least 80 years old with lung adenocarcinoma.

This clone has only one observation. V usage is TRBV7-2 and J usage is TRBJ2-1; maybe TRBD2 (5 bases). The CDR3 has 13 residues. The germline V gene has CDR1 SGHTA and CDR2 FQGNSA. With 5 bases removed from V and 5 bases from J, the gap between germline ends came to 10 bases. CDR3 residues: CASSPGRNNEQFF. In nucleotides, the CDR3 is TGTGCCAGCAGCCCTGGGAGAAACAATGAGCAGTTCTTC.

This chain joins TRBV5-4 and TRBJ2-7, with TRBD2 matching 9 bases. J gave up 1 base and V 2 bases, and 4 bases lay outside the gene matches. Per the germline V gene, CDR1 is SGHNT and CDR2 is YYREEE (reference sequence). This CDR3 comprises 15 residues. CDR3 bases: TGTGCCAGCAGCTTTATTAGCGGGGGTTCCTACGAGCAGTACTTC. It is translated as CASSFISGGSYEQYF.

This clone appeared once. This chain links TRBV7-2 with TRBJ1-1, with 7 positions matching TRBD1. The CDR3 loop spans 16 amino acids. Germline V lookup: CDR1 SGHTA, CDR2 FQGNSA. V shed 5 bases and J 4 bases; nucleotides not matched to a gene: 13. CDR3 loop: CASSTRQGLLGTEAFF. In DNA, the CDR3 is TGTGCCAGCAGCACGAGACAGGGCCTTCTTGGCACTGAAGCTTTCTTT.

A note on this clone: One end of the junction varies from germline; a read error may be responsible. The rearrangement joins TRBV6-5 to TRBJ2-3; a weak D match, TRBD1 (6 bases). Germline values: CDR1 MNHEY, CDR2 SVGAGI. There are 14 residues in the CDR3. Here the CDR3 reads CASSSRGGTDTQYF. The CDR3 coding sequence is TGTGCCAGCAGTAGCAGGGGCGGCACGGATACGCAGTATTTT.

The gene calls are TRBV11-2 and TRBJ2-7; 9 bases align to TRBD1. The germline gives CDR1 SGHAT, CDR2 FQNNGV. J was trimmed by 3 bases and V by 5 bases; bases with no gene match: 8. The CDR3 spans 15 residues. Written as DNA, the CDR3 is TGTGCCAGCAGCCCACGTCAGACAGGGGGCTACGAGCAGTACTTC. Translated, it gives CASSPRQTGGYEQYF.

The chain links TRBV7-9 to TRBJ1-2; perhaps TRBD1 as D (6 bases). The CDR3 is made up of 14 amino acids. Trimming took 4 bases from V and 5 from J, leaving 14 bases between them. Per germline, CDR1 SEHNR and CDR2 FQNEAQ (reference sequence). CDR3 nucleotides: TGTGCCAGCAGCTCGACAGGACCGGGGTATGGCTACACCTTC. Translating gives CASSSTGPGYGYTF.